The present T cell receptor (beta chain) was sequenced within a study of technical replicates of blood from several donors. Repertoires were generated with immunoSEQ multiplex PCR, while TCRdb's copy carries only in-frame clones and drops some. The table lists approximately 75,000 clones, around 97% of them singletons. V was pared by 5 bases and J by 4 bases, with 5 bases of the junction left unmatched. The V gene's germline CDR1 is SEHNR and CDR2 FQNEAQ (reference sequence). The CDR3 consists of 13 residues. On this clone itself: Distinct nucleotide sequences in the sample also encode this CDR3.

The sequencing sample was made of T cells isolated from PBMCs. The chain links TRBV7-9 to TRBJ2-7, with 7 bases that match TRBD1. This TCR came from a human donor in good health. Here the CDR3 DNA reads TGTGCCAGCAGCCTGGGACAGCTTTACGAGCAGTACTTC. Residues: CASSLGQLYEQYF.